These T cell receptor beta chains were read from a single sample in a study of T cell changes during pregnancy in multiple sclerosis. This table comes from immunoSEQ multiplex PCR, and its TCRdb copy is limited to in-frame clones, with some not included. The sample consists of tens of thousands of clones, roughly 90% of them appearing once. This material consisted of peripheral blood, taken in the first trimester of pregnancy. All receptors derive from a female donor with multiple sclerosis, enrolled in a pregnancy study. The CDR3 runs from the conserved cysteine through the conserved F or W. The order of the fields is V gene, clone size, J gene, D gene, CDR3 protein, CDR3 DNA. The D gene is left open where the match is weak. Part of the rows lack a size; the others show once, few, many or a class for expanded clones.

V gene: TRBV2
clone size: NA
J gene: TRBJ2-7
D gene: NA
CDR3 protein: CASKEGIYEQYF
CDR3 DNA: TGTGCCAGCAAGGAGGGCATCTACGAGCAGTACTTC

V gene: TRBV19
clone size: NA
J gene: TRBJ2-7
D gene: TRBD1
CDR3 protein: CASSPGQGNAYEQYF
CDR3 DNA: TGTGCCAGTAGCCCTGGACAGGGTAATGCCTACGAGCAGTACTTC

V gene: TRBV2
clone size: NA
J gene: TRBJ2-7
D gene: NA
CDR3 protein: CASSGSGEQYF
CDR3 DNA: TGTGCCAGCAGTGGATCGGGCGAGCAGTACTTC

V gene: TRBV10-3
clone size: NA
J gene: TRBJ2-3
D gene: NA
CDR3 protein: CAISERGARDTQYF
CDR3 DNA: TGTGCCATCAGTGAGCGGGGAGCCAGAGATACGCAGTATTTT

V gene: TRBV6-1
clone size: NA
J gene: TRBJ2-1
D gene: NA
CDR3 protein: CASSEGGSSYNEQFF
CDR3 DNA: TGTGCCAGCAGTGAAGGCGGGTCCTCCTACAATGAGCAGTTCTTC

V gene: TRBV5-8
clone size: NA
J gene: TRBJ2-5
D gene: TRBD1
CDR3 protein: CASAQGPFQETQYF
CDR3 DNA: TGTGCCAGCGCACAGGGGCCGTTCCAAGAGACCCAGTACTTC

V gene: TRBV11-2
clone size: few
J gene: TRBJ1-1
D gene: NA
CDR3 protein: CASSFRPPGTEAFF
CDR3 DNA: TGTGCCAGCAGCTTTAGGCCCCCGGGGACTGAAGCTTTCTTT

V gene: TRBV5-6
clone size: once
J gene: TRBJ2-5
D gene: NA
CDR3 protein: CASSLDAGETQYF
CDR3 DNA: TGTGCCAGCAGCTTGGATGCCGGGGAGACCCAGTACTTC

V gene: TRBV7-9
clone size: NA
J gene: TRBJ1-4
D gene: TRBD1
CDR3 protein: CASNSDRGATNEKLFF
CDR3 DNA: TGTGCCAGCAACTCGGACAGGGGCGCAACTAATGAAAAACTGTTTTTT

V gene: TRBV6-1
clone size: NA
J gene: TRBJ2-7
D gene: TRBD1
CDR3 protein: CASSALQGASDEQYF
CDR3 DNA: TGTGCCAGCAGCGCCCTTCAGGGGGCGAGTGACGAGCAGTACTTC

V gene: TRBV6-5
clone size: few
J gene: TRBJ1-1
D gene: NA
CDR3 protein: CASSYGFSRETEAFF
CDR3 DNA: TGTGCCAGCAGTTACGGCTTTTCACGGGAAACTGAAGCTTTCTTT

V gene: TRBV7-8
clone size: NA
J gene: TRBJ2-7
D gene: NA
CDR3 protein: CASSLSGGTYEQYF
CDR3 DNA: TGTGCCAGCAGCTTAAGCGGCGGGACCTACGAGCAGTACTTC

V gene: TRBV19
clone size: NA
J gene: TRBJ2-1
D gene: NA
CDR3 protein: CASSIVAGEQFF
CDR3 DNA: TGTGCCAGTAGTATAGTGGCCGGGGAGCAGTTCTTC

V gene: TRBV11-2
clone size: NA
J gene: TRBJ1-2
D gene: TRBD1
CDR3 protein: CASSRGTGRNYGYTF
CDR3 DNA: TGTGCCAGCAGCCGGGGGACAGGGCGAAACTATGGCTACACCTTC

V gene: TRBV7-3
clone size: NA
J gene: TRBJ1-2
D gene: TRBD1
CDR3 protein: CASSPRQGMNYGYTF
CDR3 DNA: TGTGCCAGCAGCCCCCGACAGGGCATGAATTATGGCTACACCTTC

V gene: TRBV19
clone size: NA
J gene: TRBJ2-5
D gene: TRBD2
CDR3 protein: CASAVAGGQETQYF
CDR3 DNA: TGTGCCAGCGCAGTAGCGGGAGGACAAGAGACCCAGTACTTC

V gene: TRBV27
clone size: once
J gene: TRBJ2-7
D gene: TRBD1
CDR3 protein: CASTISGTAFPYEQYF
CDR3 DNA: TGTGCCAGCACTATAAGTGGGACAGCCTTCCCCTACGAGCAGTACTTC

V gene: TRBV18
clone size: NA
J gene: TRBJ1-5
D gene: NA
CDR3 protein: CASSPRLRGGNQPQHF
CDR3 DNA: TGTGCCAGCTCACCCCGCCTCAGGGGCGGTAATCAGCCCCAGCATTTT

V gene: TRBV7-7
clone size: NA
J gene: TRBJ2-5
D gene: TRBD1
CDR3 protein: CASSGPGGRETQYF
CDR3 DNA: TGTGCCAGCAGCGGACCAGGGGGCCGAGAGACCCAGTACTTC

V gene: TRBV5-1
clone size: NA
J gene: TRBJ1-1
D gene: TRBD1
CDR3 protein: CASTLETGRTEAFF
CDR3 DNA: TGCGCCAGCACCCTGGAGACAGGGAGAACTGAAGCTTTCTTT

V gene: TRBV9
clone size: NA
J gene: TRBJ2-7
D gene: NA
CDR3 protein: CASSVSGVASYEQYF
CDR3 DNA: TGTGCCAGCAGCGTATCGGGGGTGGCATCCTACGAGCAGTACTTC

V gene: TRBV25-1
clone size: NA
J gene: TRBJ2-2
D gene: TRBD2
CDR3 protein: CASSKLAENTGELFF
CDR3 DNA: TGTGCCAGCAGTAAGCTAGCGGAAAACACCGGGGAGCTGTTTTTT

V gene: TRBV11-2
clone size: NA
J gene: TRBJ2-1
D gene: NA
CDR3 protein: CASSLERYNEQFF
CDR3 DNA: TGTGCCAGCAGCTTAGAACGGTACAATGAGCAGTTCTTC

V gene: TRBV5-1
clone size: NA
J gene: TRBJ2-7
D gene: NA
CDR3 protein: CASSLARSTRGHEQYF
CDR3 DNA: TGCGCCAGCAGCTTGGCCCGTTCGACTAGAGGCCACGAGCAGTACTTC

V gene: TRBV6-1
clone size: few
J gene: TRBJ2-7
D gene: TRBD1
CDR3 protein: CASRRDSLGEQYF
CDR3 DNA: TGTGCCAGCCGCCGGGACAGCTTAGGTGAGCAGTACTTC

V gene: TRBV7-2
clone size: NA
J gene: TRBJ2-7
D gene: TRBD2
CDR3 protein: CASRREGVIYEQYF
CDR3 DNA: TGTGCCAGCAGGCGGGAGGGCGTTATCTACGAGCAGTACTTC

V gene: TRBV19
clone size: NA
J gene: TRBJ1-3
D gene: TRBD1
CDR3 protein: CATSDRGTGNTIYF
CDR3 DNA: TGTGCCACCTCGGACAGGGGAACTGGAAACACCATATATTTT

V gene: TRBV6-5
clone size: NA
J gene: TRBJ2-2
D gene: NA
CDR3 protein: CASTHLGVGTGELFF
CDR3 DNA: TGTGCCAGCACACACCTAGGGGTCGGAACCGGGGAGCTGTTTTTT

V gene: TRBV30
clone size: NA
J gene: TRBJ1-2
D gene: TRBD1
CDR3 protein: CAWNDRDVYGYTF
CDR3 DNA: TGTGCCTGGAACGACAGGGACGTCTATGGCTACACCTTC

V gene: TRBV7-9
clone size: once
J gene: TRBJ1-1
D gene: TRBD1
CDR3 protein: CASSLLGTGSAEAFF
CDR3 DNA: TGTGCCAGCAGCTTACTCGGGACAGGCAGCGCTGAAGCTTTCTTT

V gene: TRBV30
clone size: NA
J gene: TRBJ1-2
D gene: TRBD1
CDR3 protein: CAWRTKVRGLGGYTF
CDR3 DNA: TGTGCCTGGAGAACCAAAGTCAGGGGGCTCGGTGGCTACACCTTC

V gene: TRBV7-2
clone size: NA
J gene: TRBJ1-5
D gene: NA
CDR3 protein: CASSLAYLGQPQHF
CDR3 DNA: TGTGCCAGCAGCTTAGCATACTTGGGCCAGCCCCAGCATTTT

V gene: TRBV10-1
clone size: NA
J gene: TRBJ2-5
D gene: NA
CDR3 protein: CASRASAQETQYF
CDR3 DNA: TGCGCCAGCAGAGCGTCGGCACAAGAGACCCAGTACTTC

V gene: TRBV28
clone size: NA
J gene: TRBJ2-5
D gene: TRBD2
CDR3 protein: CASSLGGDGGSVGETQYF
CDR3 DNA: TGTGCCAGCAGTTTGGGAGGGGACGGCGGGAGTGTGGGAGAGACCCAGTACTTC

V gene: TRBV11-2
clone size: NA
J gene: TRBJ1-2
D gene: TRBD1
CDR3 protein: CASSLDHRTGVGYTF
CDR3 DNA: TGTGCCAGCAGCTTAGATCACCGGACAGGGGTAGGCTACACCTTC

V gene: TRBV4-2
clone size: NA
J gene: TRBJ2-7
D gene: TRBD2
CDR3 protein: CASSQGLAGSYEQYF
CDR3 DNA: TGTGCCAGCAGCCAAGGACTAGCGGGGTCCTACGAGCAGTACTTC

V gene: TRBV6-4
clone size: NA
J gene: TRBJ2-3
D gene: TRBD2
CDR3 protein: CASSPTGTSGSGEYF
CDR3 DNA: TGTGCCAGCAGCCCTACCGGGACTAGCGGGAGTGGGGAGTATTTT

V gene: TRBV5-1
clone size: NA
J gene: TRBJ2-2
D gene: NA
CDR3 protein: CASSRGDSYPNTGELFF
CDR3 DNA: TGCGCCAGCAGCAGAGGTGACAGCTACCCCAACACCGGGGAGCTGTTTTTT

V gene: TRBV7-6
clone size: NA
J gene: TRBJ1-1
D gene: TRBD1
CDR3 protein: CASSLRQGAGRNTEAFF
CDR3 DNA: TGTGCCAGCAGCTTAAGGCAGGGGGCTGGGAGGAACACTGAAGCTTTCTTT

V gene: TRBV27
clone size: once
J gene: TRBJ1-4
D gene: NA
CDR3 protein: CASRIGGGLLRGEKLFF
CDR3 DNA: TGTGCCAGCCGCATAGGGGGTGGCCTCCTGCGGGGGGAAAAACTGTTTTTT

V gene: TRBV7-7
clone size: once
J gene: TRBJ2-3
D gene: TRBD2
CDR3 protein: CASSREYSGSTDTQYF
CDR3 DNA: TGTGCCAGCAGCCGGGAGTATAGCGGGAGCACAGATACGCAGTATTTT

V gene: TRBV7-2
clone size: NA
J gene: TRBJ2-7
D gene: TRBD1
CDR3 protein: CASTSPGTGFRGEQYF
CDR3 DNA: TGTGCCAGCACGTCTCCCGGGACAGGGTTCAGGGGCGAGCAGTACTTC

V gene: TRBV13
clone size: NA
J gene: TRBJ1-1
D gene: NA
CDR3 protein: CASSPLQAQDTEALF
CDR3 DNA: TGTGCCAGCAGCCCCTTACAGGCGCAGGACACTGAAGCTCTCTTT

V gene: TRBV5-1
clone size: NA
J gene: TRBJ1-1
D gene: TRBD1
CDR3 protein: CASSSAGTGNTEAFF
CDR3 DNA: TGCGCCAGCAGCTCCGCCGGGACAGGAAACACTGAAGCTTTCTTT

V gene: TRBV5-4
clone size: NA
J gene: TRBJ1-2
D gene: NA
CDR3 protein: CASSSGVSAGSTF
CDR3 DNA: TGTGCCAGCAGCTCGGGGGTTAGTGCTGGCTCCACCTTC

V gene: TRBV19
clone size: NA
J gene: TRBJ1-2
D gene: TRBD1
CDR3 protein: CASSMGAGGMDGYTF
CDR3 DNA: TGTGCCAGTAGTATGGGAGCAGGGGGAATGGATGGCTACACCTTC

V gene: TRBV5-1
clone size: NA
J gene: TRBJ1-1
D gene: NA
CDR3 protein: CASRGGTEVGTEAFF
CDR3 DNA: TGCGCCAGCAGAGGGGGAACGGAAGTCGGCACTGAAGCTTTCTTT

V gene: TRBV7-6
clone size: NA
J gene: TRBJ2-1
D gene: NA
CDR3 protein: CASSETRNEQFF
CDR3 DNA: TGTGCCAGCAGCGAAACTAGGAATGAGCAGTTCTTC

V gene: TRBV4-2
clone size: NA
J gene: TRBJ1-1
D gene: NA
CDR3 protein: CASSQDTRVNTEAFF
CDR3 DNA: TGTGCCAGCAGCCAAGATACGAGGGTGAACACTGAAGCTTTCTTT

V gene: TRBV9
clone size: NA
J gene: TRBJ2-7
D gene: NA
CDR3 protein: CASSMDRNSYEQYF
CDR3 DNA: TGTGCCAGCAGCATGGACAGAAACTCCTACGAGCAGTACTTC

V gene: TRBV6-5
clone size: NA
J gene: TRBJ1-2
D gene: NA
CDR3 protein: CASSPGGFYYGYTF
CDR3 DNA: TGTGCCAGCAGTCCGGGAGGATTCTACTATGGCTACACCTTC

V gene: TRBV28
clone size: NA
J gene: TRBJ1-4
D gene: TRBD1
CDR3 protein: CASQGAVATNEKLFF
CDR3 DNA: TGTGCCAGCCAGGGGGCCGTTGCAACTAATGAAAAACTGTTTTTT

V gene: TRBV9
clone size: NA
J gene: TRBJ1-2
D gene: NA
CDR3 protein: CASSVATGGGDGYTF
CDR3 DNA: TGTGCCAGCAGCGTAGCTACGGGAGGGGGGGATGGCTACACCTTC

V gene: TRBV7-8
clone size: NA
J gene: TRBJ2-1
D gene: NA
CDR3 protein: CASSFPRGGWDGNEQFF
CDR3 DNA: TGTGCCAGCAGCTTCCCCAGAGGGGGATGGGACGGAAATGAGCAGTTCTTC

V gene: TRBV6-1
clone size: NA
J gene: TRBJ2-7
D gene: TRBD1
CDR3 protein: CASSGLPGQVNSYEQYF
CDR3 DNA: TGTGCCAGCAGTGGATTACCGGGACAGGTAAACTCCTACGAGCAGTACTTC

V gene: TRBV14
clone size: NA
J gene: TRBJ2-4
D gene: TRBD2
CDR3 protein: CASSQAGGPLAKNIQYF
CDR3 DNA: TGTGCCAGCAGCCAAGCGGGGGGGCCGCTAGCCAAAAACATTCAGTACTTC